This note documents a single T cell receptor beta chain sequence. This CDR3 has 17 amino acids. With 0 bases removed from V and 2 bases from J, the gap between germline ends came to 15 bases. CDR1 and CDR2 (germline): ENHRY, SYGVKD. This sample is part of a study of CD8 T cells in Susac syndrome. After extraction with the RNeasy kit, about 0.5 to 1 ug of the RNA was reverse transcribed using random hexamers. TCRdb processed the immunoSEQ multiplex PCR reads anew with MiXCR; each CDR3 protein has one entry. The data contain about 170,000 distinct CDR3 sequences, roughly 95% of them seen just once; the ten biggest clones take up roughly 0.12%.

The sequenced material came from CD4+ T cells from PBMCs. The V call is TRBV10-3, the J call TRBJ2-3, with D possibly matching TRBD2 (6 bases). This TCR was recovered from a human donor with Susac syndrome. DNA of the CDR3: TGTGCCATCAGTGAGTCGCCGGGACGGAGGGACACAGATACGCAGTATTTT. It translates to CAISESPGRRDTDTQYF.